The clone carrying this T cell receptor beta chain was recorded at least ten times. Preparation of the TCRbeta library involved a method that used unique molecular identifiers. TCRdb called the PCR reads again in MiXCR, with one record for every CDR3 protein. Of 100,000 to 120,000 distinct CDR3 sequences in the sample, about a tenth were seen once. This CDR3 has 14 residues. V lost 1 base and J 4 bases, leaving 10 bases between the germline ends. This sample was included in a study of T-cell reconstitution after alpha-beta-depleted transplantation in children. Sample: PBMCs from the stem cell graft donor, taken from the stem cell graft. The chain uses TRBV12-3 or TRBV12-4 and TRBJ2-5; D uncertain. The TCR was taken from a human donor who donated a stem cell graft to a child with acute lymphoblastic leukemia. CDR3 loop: CASSLGPRAETQYF. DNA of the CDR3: TGTGCCAGCAGTTTAGGACCTAGGGCAGAGACCCAGTACTTC.